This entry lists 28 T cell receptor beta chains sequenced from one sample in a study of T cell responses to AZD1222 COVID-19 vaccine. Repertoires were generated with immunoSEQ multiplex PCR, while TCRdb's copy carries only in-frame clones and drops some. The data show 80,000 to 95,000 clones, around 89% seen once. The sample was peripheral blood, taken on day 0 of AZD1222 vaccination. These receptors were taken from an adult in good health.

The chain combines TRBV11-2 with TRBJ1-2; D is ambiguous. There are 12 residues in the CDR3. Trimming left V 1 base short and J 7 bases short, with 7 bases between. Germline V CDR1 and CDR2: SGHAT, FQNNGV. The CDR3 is CASSLVGIGYTF. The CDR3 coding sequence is TGTGCCAGCAGCTTAGTGGGCATTGGCTACACCTTC.

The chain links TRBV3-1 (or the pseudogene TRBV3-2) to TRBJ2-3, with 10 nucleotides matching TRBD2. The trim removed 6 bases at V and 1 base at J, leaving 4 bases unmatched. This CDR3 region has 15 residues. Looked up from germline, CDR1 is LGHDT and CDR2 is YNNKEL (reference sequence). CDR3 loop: CASRRTSGRTDTQYF. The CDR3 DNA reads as TGTGCCAGCAGGCGGACTAGCGGCCGCACAGATACGCAGTATTTT.

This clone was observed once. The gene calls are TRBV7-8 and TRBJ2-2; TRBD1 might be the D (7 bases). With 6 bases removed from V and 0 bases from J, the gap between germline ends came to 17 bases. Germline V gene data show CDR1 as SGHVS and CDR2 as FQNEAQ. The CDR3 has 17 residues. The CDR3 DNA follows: TGTGCCAGCAGTCCGATCAGGGGGGCGACGAACACCGGGGAGCTGTTTTTT. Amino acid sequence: CASSPIRGATNTGELFF.

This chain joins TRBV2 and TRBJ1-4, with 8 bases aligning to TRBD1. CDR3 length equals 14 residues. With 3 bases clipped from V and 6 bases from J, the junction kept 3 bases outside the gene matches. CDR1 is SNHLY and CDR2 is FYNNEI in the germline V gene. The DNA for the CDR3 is TGTGCCAGCAGTGAGACAGGGGCGGATGAAAAACTGTTTTTT. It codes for CASSETGADEKLFF.

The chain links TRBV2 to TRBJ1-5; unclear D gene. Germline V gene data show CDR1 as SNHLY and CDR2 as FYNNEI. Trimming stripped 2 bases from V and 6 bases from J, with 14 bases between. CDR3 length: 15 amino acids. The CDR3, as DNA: TGTGCCAGCAGTGAAAGTGGAAATAGGGCTCAGCCCCAGCATTTT. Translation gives CASSESGNRAQPQHF.

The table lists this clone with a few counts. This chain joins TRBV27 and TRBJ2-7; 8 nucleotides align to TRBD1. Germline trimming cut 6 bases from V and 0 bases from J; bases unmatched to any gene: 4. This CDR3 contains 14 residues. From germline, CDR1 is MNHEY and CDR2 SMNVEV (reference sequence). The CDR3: CASSNDRGSYEQYF. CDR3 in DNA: TGTGCCAGCAGCAACGACAGGGGCTCCTACGAGCAGTACTTC.

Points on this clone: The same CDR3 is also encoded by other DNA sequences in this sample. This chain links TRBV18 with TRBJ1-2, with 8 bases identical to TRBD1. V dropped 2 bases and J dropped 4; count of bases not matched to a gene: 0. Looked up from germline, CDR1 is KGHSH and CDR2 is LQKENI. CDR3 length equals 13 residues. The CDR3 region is CASSPDRGYGYTF. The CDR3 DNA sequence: TGTGCCAGCTCACCAGACAGGGGCTATGGCTACACCTTC.

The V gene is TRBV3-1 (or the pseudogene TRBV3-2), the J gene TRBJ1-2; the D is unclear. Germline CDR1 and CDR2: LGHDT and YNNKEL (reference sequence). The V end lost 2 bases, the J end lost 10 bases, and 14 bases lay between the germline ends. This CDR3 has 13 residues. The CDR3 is CASSQPVGRDYTF. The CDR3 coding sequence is TGTGCCAGCAGCCAACCCGTCGGGCGGGACTACACCTTC.

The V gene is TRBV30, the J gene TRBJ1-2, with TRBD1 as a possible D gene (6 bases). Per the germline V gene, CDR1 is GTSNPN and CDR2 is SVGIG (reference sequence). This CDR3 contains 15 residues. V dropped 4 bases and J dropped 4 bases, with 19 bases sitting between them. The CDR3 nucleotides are TGTGCCTGGAAATCCTTCGGCAGGGGAGGCTATGGCTACACCTTC. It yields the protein CAWKSFGRGGYGYTF.

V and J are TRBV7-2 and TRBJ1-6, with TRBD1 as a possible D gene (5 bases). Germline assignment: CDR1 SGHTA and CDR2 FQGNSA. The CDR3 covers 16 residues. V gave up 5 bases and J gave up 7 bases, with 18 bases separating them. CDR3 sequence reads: CASSPQRGPTNSPLHF. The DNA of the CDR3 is TGTGCCAGCAGCCCACAAAGGGGACCGACCAATTCACCCCTCCACTTT.

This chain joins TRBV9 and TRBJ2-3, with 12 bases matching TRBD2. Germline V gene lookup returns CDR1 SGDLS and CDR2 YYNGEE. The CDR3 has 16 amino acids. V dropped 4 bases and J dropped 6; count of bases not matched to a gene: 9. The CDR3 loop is CASSSITSGGLDTQYF. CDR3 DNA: TGTGCCAGCAGCTCCATAACTAGCGGGGGGTTGGATACGCAGTATTTT.

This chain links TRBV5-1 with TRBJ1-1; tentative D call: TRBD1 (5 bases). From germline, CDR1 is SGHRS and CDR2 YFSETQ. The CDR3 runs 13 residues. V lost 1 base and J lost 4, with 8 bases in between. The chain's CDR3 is CASSLQGFTEAFF. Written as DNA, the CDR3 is TGCGCCAGCAGCTTGCAGGGTTTCACTGAAGCTTTCTTT.

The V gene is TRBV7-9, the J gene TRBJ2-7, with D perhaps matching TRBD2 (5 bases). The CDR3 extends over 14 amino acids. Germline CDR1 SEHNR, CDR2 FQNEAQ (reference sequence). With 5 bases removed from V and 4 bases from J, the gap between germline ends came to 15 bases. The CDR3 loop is CASSRDGVMYEQYF. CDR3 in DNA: TGTGCCAGCAGCCGAGACGGGGTGATGTACGAGCAGTACTTC. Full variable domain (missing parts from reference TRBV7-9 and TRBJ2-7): DTGVSQNPRHKITKRGQNVTFRCDPISEHNRLYWYRQTLGQGPEFLTYFQNEAQLEKSRLLSDRFSAERPKGSFSTLEIQRTEQGDSAMYLCASSRDGVMYEQYFGPGTRLTVT.

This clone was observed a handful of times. In DNA, the CDR3 is TGTGCCAGCAGGCTCAAGGACGGTACTGGCTACACCTTC. Residues: CASRLKDGTGYTF. J is TRBJ1-2 and V is TRBV12-3 or TRBV12-4; D ambiguous. The V end lost 6 bases, the J end lost 7 bases, and 15 bases lay between the germline ends. The length of the CDR3 is 13 residues.

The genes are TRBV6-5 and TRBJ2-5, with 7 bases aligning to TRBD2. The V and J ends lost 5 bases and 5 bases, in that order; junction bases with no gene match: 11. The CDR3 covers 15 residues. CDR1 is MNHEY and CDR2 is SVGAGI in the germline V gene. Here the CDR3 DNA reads TGTGCCAGCAGTAGGGGCGGGGGATCGGGGGAGACCCAGTACTTC. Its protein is CASSRGGGSGETQYF.

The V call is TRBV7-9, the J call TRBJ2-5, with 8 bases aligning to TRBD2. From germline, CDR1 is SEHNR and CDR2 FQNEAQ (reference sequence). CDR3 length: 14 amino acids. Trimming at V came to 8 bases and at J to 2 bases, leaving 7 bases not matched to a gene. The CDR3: CASRRSGGQETQYF. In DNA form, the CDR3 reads TGTGCCAGCCGCCGGAGCGGGGGACAAGAGACCCAGTACTTC.

The CDR3 loop reads CSVEIGIASYEQYF. CDR3 bases: TGCAGCGTTGAAATCGGCATAGCTTCCTACGAGCAGTACTTC. The V and J genes are TRBV29-1 and TRBJ2-7; D is uncertain. Germline V gene data show CDR1 as SQVTM and CDR2 as ANQGSEA. Deletions cut 2 bases from V and 1 base from J, with 12 bases between. CDR3 length: 14 amino acids.

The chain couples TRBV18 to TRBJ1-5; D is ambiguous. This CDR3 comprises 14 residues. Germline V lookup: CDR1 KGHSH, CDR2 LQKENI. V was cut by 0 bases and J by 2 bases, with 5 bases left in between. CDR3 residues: CASSPPDGNQPQHF. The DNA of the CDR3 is TGTGCCAGCTCACCACCGGACGGCAATCAGCCCCAGCATTTT.

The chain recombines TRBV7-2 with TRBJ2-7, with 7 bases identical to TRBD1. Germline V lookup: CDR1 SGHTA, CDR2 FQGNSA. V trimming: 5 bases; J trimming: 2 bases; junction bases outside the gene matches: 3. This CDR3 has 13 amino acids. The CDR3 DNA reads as TGTGCCAGCAGCCCCACAGGGGCCTACGAGCAGTACTTC. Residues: CASSPTGAYEQYF.

The CDR3 DNA reads as TGTGCCAGCAGGGGGGGACACACCATGAACACTGAAGCTTTCTTT. Amino acid sequence: CASRGGHTMNTEAFF. The chain links TRBV2 to TRBJ1-1; tentative D call: TRBD1 (6 bases). Germline lookup yields CDR1 SNHLY and CDR2 FYNNEI. CDR3 length: 15 residues. Trimming took off 6 bases at V and 0 bases at J, with 14 bases between the two ends.

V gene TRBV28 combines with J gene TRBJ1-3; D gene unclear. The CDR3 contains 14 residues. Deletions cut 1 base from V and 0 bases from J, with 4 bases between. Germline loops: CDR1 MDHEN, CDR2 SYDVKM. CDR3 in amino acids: CASSLSHSGNTIYF. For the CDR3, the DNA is TGTGCCAGCAGTTTATCCCACTCTGGAAACACCATATATTTT.

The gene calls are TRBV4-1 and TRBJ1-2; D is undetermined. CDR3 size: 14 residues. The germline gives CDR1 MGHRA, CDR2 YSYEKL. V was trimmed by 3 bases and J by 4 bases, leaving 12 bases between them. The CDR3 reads CASSHGFGSYGYTF. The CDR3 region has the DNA TGCGCCAGCAGCCACGGTTTCGGCAGCTATGGCTACACCTTC.

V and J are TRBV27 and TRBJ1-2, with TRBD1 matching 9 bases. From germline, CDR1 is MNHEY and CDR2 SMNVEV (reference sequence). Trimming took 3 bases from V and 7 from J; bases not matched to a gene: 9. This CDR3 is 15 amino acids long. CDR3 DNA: TGTGCCAGCAGTTTCTCGCCGGACAGGGGAGGTGGCTACACCTTC. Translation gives CASSFSPDRGGGYTF.

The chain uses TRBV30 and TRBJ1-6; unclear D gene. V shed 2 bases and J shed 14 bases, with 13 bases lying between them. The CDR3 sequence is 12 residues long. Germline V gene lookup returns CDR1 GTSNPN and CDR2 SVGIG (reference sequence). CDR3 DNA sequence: TGTGCCTGGAGTCGTGCGGGAAACGCCCTCCACTTT. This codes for CAWSRAGNALHF.

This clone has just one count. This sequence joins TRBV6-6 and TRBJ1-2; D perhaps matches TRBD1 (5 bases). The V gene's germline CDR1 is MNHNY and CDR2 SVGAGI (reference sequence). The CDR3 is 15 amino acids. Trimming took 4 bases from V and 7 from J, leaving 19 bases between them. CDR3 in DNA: TGTGCCAGCAGTTTCTCCGGGGGAGGGGAGGGTGGCTACACCTTC. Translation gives CASSFSGGGEGGYTF.

Written as DNA, the CDR3 is TGCGCCAGCAGTGAGTCGGGGATCCGATATTCACCCCTCCACTTT. The encoded protein is CASSESGIRYSPLHF. The chain recombines TRBV10-2 with TRBJ1-6; D uncertain. This CDR3 is 15 amino acids long. CDR1 WSHSY and CDR2 SAAADI come from the germline V gene. With 0 bases removed from V and 8 bases from J, the gap between germline ends came to 11 bases.

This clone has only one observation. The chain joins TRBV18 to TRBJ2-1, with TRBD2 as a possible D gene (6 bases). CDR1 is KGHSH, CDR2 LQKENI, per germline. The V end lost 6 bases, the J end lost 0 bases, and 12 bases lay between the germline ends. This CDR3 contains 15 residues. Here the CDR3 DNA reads TGTGCCAGCTCCTTTGGGGGGAGCTCCTACAATGAGCAGTTCTTC. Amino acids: CASSFGGSSYNEQFF.

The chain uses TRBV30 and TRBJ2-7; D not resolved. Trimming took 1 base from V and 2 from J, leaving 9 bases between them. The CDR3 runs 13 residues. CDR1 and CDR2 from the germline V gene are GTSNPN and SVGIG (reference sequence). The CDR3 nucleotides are TGTGCCTGGAGTGCCGGACGGACCTACGAGCAGTACTTC. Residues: CAWSAGRTYEQYF. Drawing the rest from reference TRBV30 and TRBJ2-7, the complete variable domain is SQTIHQWPATLVQPVGSPLSLECTVEGTSNPNLYWYRQAAGRGLQLLFYSVGIGQISSEVPQNLSASRPQDRQFILSSKKLLLSDSGFYLCAWSAGRTYEQYFGPGTRLTVT.